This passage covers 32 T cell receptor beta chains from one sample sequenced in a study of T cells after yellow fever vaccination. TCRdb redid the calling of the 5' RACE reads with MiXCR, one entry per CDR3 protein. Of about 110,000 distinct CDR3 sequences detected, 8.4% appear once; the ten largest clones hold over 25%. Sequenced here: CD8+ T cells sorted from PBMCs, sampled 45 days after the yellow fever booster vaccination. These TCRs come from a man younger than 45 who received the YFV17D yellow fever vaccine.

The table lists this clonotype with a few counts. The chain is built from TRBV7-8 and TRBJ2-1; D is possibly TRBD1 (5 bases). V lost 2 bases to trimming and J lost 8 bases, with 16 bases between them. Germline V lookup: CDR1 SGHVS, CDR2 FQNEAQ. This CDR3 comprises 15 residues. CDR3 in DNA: TGTGCCAGCAGCTTACGACAGCTCCCTTTGGATGAGCAGTTCTTC. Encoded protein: CASSLRQLPLDEQFF. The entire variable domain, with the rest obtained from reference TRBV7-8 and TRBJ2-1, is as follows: GAGVSQSPRYKVAKRGQDVALRCDPISGHVSLFWYQQALGQGPEFLTYFQNEAQLDKSGLPSDRFFAERPEGSVSTLKIQRTQQEDSAVYLCASSLRQLPLDEQFFGPGTRLTVL.

CDR3 residues: CSVVVPRNEQFF. The CDR3 coding sequence is TGCAGCGTTGTGGTGCCCAGAAATGAGCAGTTCTTC. The rearrangement uses TRBV29-1 and TRBJ2-1; no clear D gene. Germline V gene data show CDR1 as SQVTM and CDR2 as ANQGSEA. The CDR3 extends over 12 amino acids. The ends were cut back, 4 bases at V and 7 bases at J, with 11 bases in the middle.

CDR3 sequence: CSVASNEQFF. The CDR3 nucleotides read TGCAGCGTTGCAAGCAATGAGCAGTTCTTC. The chain employs TRBV29-1 and TRBJ2-1; D not certain. Trimming stripped 4 bases from V and 6 bases from J, with 4 bases between. Germline values: CDR1 SQVTM, CDR2 ANQGSEA. This CDR3 has 10 amino acids.

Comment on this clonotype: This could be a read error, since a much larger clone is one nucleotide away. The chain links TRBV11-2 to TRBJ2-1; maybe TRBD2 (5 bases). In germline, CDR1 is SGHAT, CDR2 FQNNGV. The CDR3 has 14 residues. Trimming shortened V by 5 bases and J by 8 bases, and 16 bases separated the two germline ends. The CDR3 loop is CASSLALGGHEQFF. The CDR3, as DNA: TGTGCCAGCAGCCTAGCTCTAGGCGGGCATGAGCAGTTCTTC.

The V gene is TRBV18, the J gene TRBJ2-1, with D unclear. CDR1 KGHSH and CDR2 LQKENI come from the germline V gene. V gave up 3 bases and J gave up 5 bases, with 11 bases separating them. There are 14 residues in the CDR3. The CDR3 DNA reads TGTGCCAGCTCACCCGACCAAACAAACAATGAGCAGTTCTTC. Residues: CASSPDQTNNEQFF.

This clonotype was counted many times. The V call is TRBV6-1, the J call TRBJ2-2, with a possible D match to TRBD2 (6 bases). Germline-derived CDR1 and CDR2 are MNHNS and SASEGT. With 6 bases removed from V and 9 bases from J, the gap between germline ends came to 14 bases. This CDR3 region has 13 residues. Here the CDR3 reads CASRHPGSRELFF. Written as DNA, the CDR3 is TGTGCCAGCAGGCACCCCGGGAGCAGGGAGCTGTTTTTT.

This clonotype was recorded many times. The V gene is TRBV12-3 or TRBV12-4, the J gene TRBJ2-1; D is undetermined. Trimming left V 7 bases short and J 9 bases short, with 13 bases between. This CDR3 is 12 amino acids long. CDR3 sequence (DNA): TGTGCCAGCACCCACGGTTGGGGTGAGCAGTTCTTC. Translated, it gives CASTHGWGEQFF.

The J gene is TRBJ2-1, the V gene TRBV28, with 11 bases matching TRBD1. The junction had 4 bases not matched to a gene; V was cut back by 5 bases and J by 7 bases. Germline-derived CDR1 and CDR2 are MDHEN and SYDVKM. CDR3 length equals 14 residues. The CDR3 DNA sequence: TGTGCCAGCAGTCGGACAGGGGGCTGGAATGAGCAGTTCTTC. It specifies CASSRTGGWNEQFF.

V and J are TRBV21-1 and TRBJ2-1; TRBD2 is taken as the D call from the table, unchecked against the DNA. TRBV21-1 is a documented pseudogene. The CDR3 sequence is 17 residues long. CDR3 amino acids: CASSNGVRDSVVREQFF. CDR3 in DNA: TGTGCCAGCAGCAATGGAGTTCGGGACTCAGTAGTACGTGAGCAGTTCTTC.

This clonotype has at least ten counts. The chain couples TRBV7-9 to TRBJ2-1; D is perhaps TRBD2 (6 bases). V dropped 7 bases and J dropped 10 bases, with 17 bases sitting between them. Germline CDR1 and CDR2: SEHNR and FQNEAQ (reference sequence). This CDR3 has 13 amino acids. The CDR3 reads CASKYGGVVEQFF. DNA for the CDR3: TGTGCCAGCAAATACGGCGGGGTAGTGGAGCAGTTCTTC.

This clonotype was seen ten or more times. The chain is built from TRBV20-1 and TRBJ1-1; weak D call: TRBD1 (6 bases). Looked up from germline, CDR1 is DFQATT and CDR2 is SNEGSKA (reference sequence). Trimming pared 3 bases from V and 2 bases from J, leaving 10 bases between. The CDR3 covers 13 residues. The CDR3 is CSARTGLNTEAFF. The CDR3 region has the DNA TGCAGTGCTAGGACAGGATTAAACACTGAAGCTTTCTTT.

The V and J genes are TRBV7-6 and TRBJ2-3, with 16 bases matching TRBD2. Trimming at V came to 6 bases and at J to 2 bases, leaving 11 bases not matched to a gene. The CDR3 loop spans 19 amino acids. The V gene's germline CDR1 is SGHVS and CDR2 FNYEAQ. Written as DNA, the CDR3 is TGTGCCAGCAGTAAAACCGGGACTAGCGGGAGGGCCGTCACAGATACGCAGTATTTT. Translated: CASSKTGTSGRAVTDTQYF.

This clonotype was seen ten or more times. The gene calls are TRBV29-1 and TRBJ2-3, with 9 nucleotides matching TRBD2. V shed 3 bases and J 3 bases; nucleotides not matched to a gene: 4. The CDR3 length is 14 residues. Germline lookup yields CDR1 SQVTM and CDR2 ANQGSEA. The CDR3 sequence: CSVEASGNTDTQYF. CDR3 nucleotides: TGCAGCGTTGAGGCTAGCGGGAATACAGATACGCAGTATTTT.

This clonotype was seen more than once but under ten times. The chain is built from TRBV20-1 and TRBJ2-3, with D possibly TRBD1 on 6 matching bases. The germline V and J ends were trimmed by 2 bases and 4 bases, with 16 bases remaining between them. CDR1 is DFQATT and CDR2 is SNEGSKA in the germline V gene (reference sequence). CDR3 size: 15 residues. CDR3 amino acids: CSARPWLEGADTQYF. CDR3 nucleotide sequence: TGCAGTGCTAGACCCTGGCTCGAGGGGGCAGATACGCAGTATTTT.

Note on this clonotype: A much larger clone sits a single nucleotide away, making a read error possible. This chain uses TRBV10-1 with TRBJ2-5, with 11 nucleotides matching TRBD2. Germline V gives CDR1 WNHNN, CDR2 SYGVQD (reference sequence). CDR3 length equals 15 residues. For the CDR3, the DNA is TGCTCCAGCAGTGAGCTACTAGCGGGAGTTGAGACCCAGTACTTC. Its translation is CSSSELLAGVETQYF.

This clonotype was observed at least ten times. CDR3 DNA: TGCGCCAGCAGCCAAGAGCTACTCCTGGGGGATACGCAGTATTTT. It codes for CASSQELLLGDTQYF. The chain employs TRBV4-3 and TRBJ2-3; D is unclear. CDR1 and CDR2 from the germline V gene are LGHNA and YSLEER. The CDR3 is 15 residues long. Trimming pared 0 bases from V and 6 bases from J, leaving 13 bases between.

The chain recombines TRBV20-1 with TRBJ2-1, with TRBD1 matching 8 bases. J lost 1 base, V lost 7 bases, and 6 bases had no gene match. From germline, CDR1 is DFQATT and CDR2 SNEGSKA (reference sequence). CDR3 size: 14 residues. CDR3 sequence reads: CSEHRDRSYNEQFF. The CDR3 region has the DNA TGCAGTGAGCACCGGGACAGGTCCTACAATGAGCAGTTCTTC.

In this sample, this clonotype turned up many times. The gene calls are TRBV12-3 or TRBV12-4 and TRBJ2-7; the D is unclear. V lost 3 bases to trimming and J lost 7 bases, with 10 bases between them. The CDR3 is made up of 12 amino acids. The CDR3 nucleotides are TGTGCCAGCAGTTTGAGTGCCGTGGAGCAGTACTTC. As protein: CASSLSAVEQYF.

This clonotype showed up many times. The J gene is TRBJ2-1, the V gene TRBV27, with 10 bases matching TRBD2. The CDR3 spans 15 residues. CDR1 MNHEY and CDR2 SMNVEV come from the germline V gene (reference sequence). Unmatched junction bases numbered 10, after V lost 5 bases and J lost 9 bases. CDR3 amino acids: CASSGLSGRIIEQFF. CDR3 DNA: TGTGCCAGCAGTGGACTTAGCGGGAGGATCATTGAGCAGTTCTTC.

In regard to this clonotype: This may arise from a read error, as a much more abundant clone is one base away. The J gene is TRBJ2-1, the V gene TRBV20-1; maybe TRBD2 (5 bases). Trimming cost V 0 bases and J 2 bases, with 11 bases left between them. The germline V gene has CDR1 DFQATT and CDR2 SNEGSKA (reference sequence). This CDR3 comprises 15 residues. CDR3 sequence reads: CSARERVEAYNEQFF. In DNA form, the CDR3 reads TGCAGTGCTAGAGAGAGGGTGGAGGCCTACAATGAGCAGTTCTTC.

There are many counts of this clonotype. CDR3 nucleotide sequence: TGCAGTGCTAGAGGTTTAAGCGGGACGGTTAATGAGCAGTTCTTC. This gives the protein CSARGLSGTVNEQFF. V usage is TRBV20-1 and J usage is TRBJ2-1; TRBD2 agrees at 7 bases. Germline V gene sequence: CDR1 DFQATT, CDR2 SNEGSKA (reference sequence). The V gene end was trimmed by 1 base and the J gene end by 7 bases; junction bases not matched to a gene: 10. This CDR3 has 15 residues.

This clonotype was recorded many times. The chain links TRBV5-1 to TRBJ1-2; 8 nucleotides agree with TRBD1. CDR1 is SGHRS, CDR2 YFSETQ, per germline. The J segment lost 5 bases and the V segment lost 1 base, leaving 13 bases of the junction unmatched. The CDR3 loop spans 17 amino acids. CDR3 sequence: CASSLTAIRTGNYGYTF. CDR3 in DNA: TGCGCCAGCAGCTTGACTGCAATCAGGACAGGGAATTATGGCTACACCTTC.

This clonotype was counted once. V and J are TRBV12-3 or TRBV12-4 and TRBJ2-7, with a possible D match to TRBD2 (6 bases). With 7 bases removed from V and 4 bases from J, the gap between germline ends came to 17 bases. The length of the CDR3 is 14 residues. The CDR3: CASIRSGSGYEQYF. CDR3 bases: TGTGCCAGCATCCGTTCCGGGAGTGGATACGAGCAGTACTTC.

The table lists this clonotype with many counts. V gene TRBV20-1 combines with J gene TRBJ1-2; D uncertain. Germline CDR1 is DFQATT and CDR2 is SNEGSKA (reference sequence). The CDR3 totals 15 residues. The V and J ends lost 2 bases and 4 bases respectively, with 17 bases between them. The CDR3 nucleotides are TGCAGTGCTAGATCCAGCCTATCGAACACCTATGGCTACACCTTC. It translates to CSARSSLSNTYGYTF.

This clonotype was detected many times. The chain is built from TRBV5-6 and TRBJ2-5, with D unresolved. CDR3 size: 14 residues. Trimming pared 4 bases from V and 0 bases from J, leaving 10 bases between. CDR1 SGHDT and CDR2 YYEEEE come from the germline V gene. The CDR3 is CASSNGPDQETQYF. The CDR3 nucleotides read TGTGCCAGCAGCAATGGACCTGACCAAGAGACCCAGTACTTC. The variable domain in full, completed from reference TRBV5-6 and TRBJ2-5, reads DAGVTQSPTHLIKTRGQQVTLRCSPKSGHDTVSWYQQALGQGPQFIFQYYEEEERQRGNFPDRFSGHQFPNYSSELNVNALLLGDSALYLCASSNGPDQETQYFGPGTRLLVL.

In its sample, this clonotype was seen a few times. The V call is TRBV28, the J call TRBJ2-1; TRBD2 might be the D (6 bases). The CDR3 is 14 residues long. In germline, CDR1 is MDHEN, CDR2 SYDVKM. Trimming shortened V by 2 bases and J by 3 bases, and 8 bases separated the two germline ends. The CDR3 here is CASSLRELYNEQFF. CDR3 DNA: TGTGCCAGCAGTTTACGGGAGCTCTACAATGAGCAGTTCTTC.

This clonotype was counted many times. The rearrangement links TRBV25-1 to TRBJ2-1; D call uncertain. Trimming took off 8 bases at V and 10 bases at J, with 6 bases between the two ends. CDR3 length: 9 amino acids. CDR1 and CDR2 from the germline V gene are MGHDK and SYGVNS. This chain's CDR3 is CASFGEQFF. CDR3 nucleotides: TGTGCCAGCTTCGGCGAGCAGTTCTTC.

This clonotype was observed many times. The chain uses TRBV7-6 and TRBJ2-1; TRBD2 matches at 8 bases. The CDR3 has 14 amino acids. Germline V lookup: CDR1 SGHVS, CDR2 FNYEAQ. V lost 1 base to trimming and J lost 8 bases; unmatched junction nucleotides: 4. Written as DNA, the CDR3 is TGTGCCAGCAGCTTAGTGACGGGGGGGGATGAGCAGTTCTTC. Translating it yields CASSLVTGGDEQFF.

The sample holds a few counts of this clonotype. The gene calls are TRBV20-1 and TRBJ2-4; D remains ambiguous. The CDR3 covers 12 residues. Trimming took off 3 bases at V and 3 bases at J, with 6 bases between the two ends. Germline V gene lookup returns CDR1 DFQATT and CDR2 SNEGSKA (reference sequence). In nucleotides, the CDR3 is TGCAGTGCTAGCGGCAACAAAAACATTCAGTACTTC. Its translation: CSASGNKNIQYF.

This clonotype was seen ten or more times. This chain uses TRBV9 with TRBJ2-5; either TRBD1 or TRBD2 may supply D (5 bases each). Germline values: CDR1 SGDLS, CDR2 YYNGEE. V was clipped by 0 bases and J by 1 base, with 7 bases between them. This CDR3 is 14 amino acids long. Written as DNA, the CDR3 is TGTGCCAGCAGCGTAGGAGGGGTCCAAGAGACCCAGTACTTC. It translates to CASSVGGVQETQYF.

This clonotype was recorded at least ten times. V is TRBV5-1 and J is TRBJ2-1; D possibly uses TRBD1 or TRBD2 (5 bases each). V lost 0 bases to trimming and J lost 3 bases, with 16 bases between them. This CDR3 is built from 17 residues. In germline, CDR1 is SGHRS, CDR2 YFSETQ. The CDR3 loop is CASSLGDLNFFYNEQFF. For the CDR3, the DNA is TGCGCCAGCAGCTTGGGGGACCTTAACTTTTTCTACAATGAGCAGTTCTTC.

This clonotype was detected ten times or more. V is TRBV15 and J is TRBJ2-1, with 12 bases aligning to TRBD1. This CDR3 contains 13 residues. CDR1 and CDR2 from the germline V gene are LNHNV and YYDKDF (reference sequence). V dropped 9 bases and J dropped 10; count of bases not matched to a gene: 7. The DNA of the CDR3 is TGTGCCACTCGGGACAGGGGGCTCGAGGAGCAGTTCTTC. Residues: CATRDRGLEEQFF.